This T cell receptor beta chain comes out of a study of cytomegalovirus exposure and HLA in healthy donors. Study results and caveats: The study listed roughly 160 cytomegalovirus-associated TCR beta chains.

In regard to this clone: Its cognate antigen is unknown.

Donors were drawn from the roughly 130-subject validation cohort, separate from the approximately 640-subject first cohort. Using immunoSEQ multiplex PCR, the repertoire was profiled, and TCRdb retains in-frame clones only, with some absent. The sample contains some 170,000 clones, 65% to 90% of which appear only once. This CDR3 is built from 14 residues. V lost 7 bases and J lost 6, with 16 bases in between. CDR1 is MNHNS and CDR2 is SASEGT in the germline V gene. The clonotype was recovered from a woman aged 18-35 years in good health and CMV-seronegative. Material for sequencing was PBMCs. This chain links TRBV6-1 with TRBJ1-5; D possibly corresponds to TRBD1 (6 bases). For the CDR3, the DNA is TGTGCCAGCATCCAAGGGGGGGCAGGTCAGCCCCAGCATTTT. Encoded protein: CASIQGGAGQPQHF.